Below, 21 T cell receptor beta chains from the same sample are listed, as sequenced in a study of blood T cells in healthy people across ages. Next came a second PCR, run for 7 to 11 cycles, which used a sample-barcoded 5' primer along with a J-beta primer mix. MiXCR, applied by TCRdb to the 5' RACE reads, yields one record per CDR3 protein. This sample yields under 2,000,000 distinct CDR3 sequences, of which about 50% are seen a single time; 2% to 2.5% belongs to the top ten. The material sequenced was blood. These receptors were taken from a middle-aged woman in good health.

This clonotype was seen just once. The chain combines TRBV3-1 with TRBJ2-1, with 7 bases that match TRBD2. Germline CDR1 reads LGHDT; CDR2 reads YNNKEL (reference sequence). The CDR3 is 16 residues long. Unmatched junction bases numbered 19, after V lost 4 bases and J lost 13 bases. The CDR3 here is CASSPSTAPGGWTQFF. The CDR3 DNA reads as TGTGCCAGCAGCCCTTCCACCGCTCCGGGGGGATGGACCCAGTTCTTC.

The chain carries TRBV5-1 and TRBJ1-3; 7 bases line up with TRBD1. The germline CDR1 and CDR2 sequences are SGHRS and YFSETQ. J was trimmed by 0 bases and V by 2 bases; bases with no gene match: 5. The CDR3 is 16 residues long. The chain's CDR3 is CASSFGQAISGNTIYF. CDR3 nucleotides: TGCGCCAGCAGCTTCGGACAGGCCATCTCTGGAAACACCATATATTTT.

The table lists this clonotype with a few counts. The chain links TRBV3-1 to TRBJ2-5, with D perhaps TRBD1 (6 bases). Looked up from germline, CDR1 is LGHDT and CDR2 is YNNKEL (reference sequence). Deletions cut 0 bases from V and 2 bases from J, with 16 bases between. The CDR3 covers 17 residues. The CDR3 DNA follows: TGTGCCAGCAGCCAAGATAGGACCGGGACACATCAAGAGACCCAGTACTTC. Translating gives CASSQDRTGTHQETQYF.

The genes are TRBV5-6 and TRBJ2-7; TRBD1 or TRBD2 may be the D gene (6 bases each). CDR3 length: 16 residues. V shed 4 bases and J shed 1 base, with 18 bases lying between them. In germline, CDR1 is SGHDT, CDR2 YYEEEE. The CDR3 here is CASSGTGRGGSYEQYF. The CDR3 nucleotides are TGTGCCAGCAGCGGAACAGGGAGAGGAGGGTCCTACGAGCAGTACTTC.

V is TRBV20-1 and J is TRBJ2-7, with TRBD1 matching over 10 bases. This CDR3 contains 16 residues. Trimming at V came to 5 bases and at J to 0 bases, leaving 10 bases not matched to a gene. Germline values: CDR1 DFQATT, CDR2 SNEGSKA (reference sequence). CDR3 DNA: TGCAGTGCTCGCAGCCCTCGGGACAGGGGCTCCTACGAGCAGTACTTC. Translating gives CSARSPRDRGSYEQYF.

J is TRBJ1-6 and V is TRBV20-1; D is unresolved. The CDR3 is made up of 17 amino acids. V was trimmed by 0 bases and J by 7 bases, leaving 19 bases between them. Per the germline V gene, CDR1 is DFQATT and CDR2 is SNEGSKA (reference sequence). The CDR3 coding sequence is TGCAGTGCTAGAGACCGGGCCCGATCCCAAAGGAATTCACCCCTCCACTTT. Its translation: CSARDRARSQRNSPLHF.

This clonotype was observed a few times. The CDR3: CASSWGQGDQPQHF. CDR3 DNA: TGTGCCAGCAGCTGGGGACAGGGGGATCAGCCCCAGCATTTT. This chain uses TRBV5-6 with TRBJ1-5; 11 bases map to TRBD1. The V gene end was trimmed by 3 bases and the J gene end by 5 bases; junction bases not matched to a gene: 1. CDR3 length equals 14 residues. Germline-derived CDR1 and CDR2 are SGHDT and YYEEEE.

This sequence joins TRBV25-1 and TRBJ1-1; perhaps TRBD1 as D (5 bases). V lost 8 bases to trimming and J lost 7 bases, with 20 bases between them. The CDR3 extends over 14 amino acids. Germline CDR1 and CDR2: MGHDK and SYGVNS. In nucleotides, the CDR3 is TGTGCCAGCTCGAAGGCGGGGGGACGTTTTGAAGCTTTCTTT. Translating gives CASSKAGGRFEAFF.

This chain links TRBV29-1 with TRBJ2-3; weak D call: TRBD2 (6 bases). Per germline, CDR1 SQVTM and CDR2 ANQGSEA. The CDR3 is made up of 15 amino acids. Trimming left V 6 bases short and J 2 bases short, with 18 bases between. Here the CDR3 DNA reads TGCAGCGTGAGAATGGCTAGCGAGTCCACAGATACGCAGTATTTT. Residues: CSVRMASESTDTQYF.

Only a few counts were recorded for this clonotype. This chain uses TRBV29-1 with TRBJ2-7; 8 nucleotides align to TRBD1. The junction had 3 bases not matched to a gene; V was cut back by 5 bases and J by 0 bases. The germline gives CDR1 SQVTM, CDR2 ANQGSEA. The CDR3 covers 13 residues. The CDR3 region is CSVKTGVSYEQYF. CDR3 bases: TGCAGCGTTAAGACAGGGGTCTCCTACGAGCAGTACTTC.

Only a few counts were recorded for this clonotype. V is TRBV20-1 and J is TRBJ2-3; D unclear. V was clipped by 8 bases and J by 3 bases, with 18 bases between them. The CDR3 extends over 14 amino acids. CDR1 is DFQATT and CDR2 is SNEGSKA in the germline V gene (reference sequence). CDR3 region: CSSLEGPATDTQYF. As DNA, the CDR3 is TGCAGTTCCCTCGAAGGGCCGGCGACAGATACGCAGTATTTT.

The sample holds a few counts of this clonotype. The V gene is TRBV20-1, the J gene TRBJ2-3; 8 nucleotides agree with TRBD2. This CDR3 is 17 amino acids long. V dropped 5 bases and J dropped 1; count of bases not matched to a gene: 14. Germline V gene sequence: CDR1 DFQATT, CDR2 SNEGSKA (reference sequence). The DNA for the CDR3 is TGCAGTGCTTCCGGGACTAGAGATCTTATCCGCACAGATACGCAGTATTTT. Translated, it gives CSASGTRDLIRTDTQYF.

The chain links TRBV28 to TRBJ2-5; 9 nucleotides agree with TRBD1. Germline V CDR1 and CDR2: MDHEN, SYDVKM. Trimming cost V 7 bases and J 4 bases; bases outside gene matches: 10. This CDR3 contains 15 residues. The DNA of the CDR3 is TGTGCCAGCAAGCCCCCGGGACAGGGTGCAGAGACCCAGTACTTC. Protein sequence: CASKPPGQGAETQYF.

This rearrangement joins TRBV4-3 to TRBJ2-1; the D gene is possibly TRBD2 (5 bases). The DNA end favors TRBJ2-7, so the J call may be wrong. This CDR3 comprises 16 residues. CDR1 is LGHNA, CDR2 YSLEER, per germline. CDR3 sequence reads: CASSQDLLERYNEQYF. CDR3 nucleotide sequence: TGCGCCAGCAGCCAAGATCTACTAGAACGCTACAATGAGCAGTACTTC.

The rearrangement joins TRBV5-1 to TRBJ1-1; the D gene is possibly TRBD1 (5 bases). Germline assignment: CDR1 SGHRS and CDR2 YFSETQ. The CDR3 spans 15 residues. V shed 0 bases and J shed 5 bases, with 14 bases lying between them. The CDR3 nucleotides are TGCGCCAGCAGCTTGGTGGTCTCCGGGGGGACTGAAGCTTTCTTT. It encodes CASSLVVSGGTEAFF.

V is TRBV9 and J is TRBJ2-5; perhaps TRBD2 as D (6 bases). Trimming left V 2 bases short and J 2 bases short, with 16 bases between. Looked up from germline, CDR1 is SGDLS and CDR2 is YYNGEE. The CDR3 is 16 amino acids. CDR3 DNA: TGTGCCAGCAGCGTGAGTGGGGGGAGTAATCAAGAGACCCAGTACTTC. It encodes CASSVSGGSNQETQYF. Filled out from reference TRBV9 and TRBJ2-5, the complete variable domain reads DSGVTQTPKHLITATGQRVTLRCSPRSGDLSVYWYQQSLDQGLQFLIQYYNGEERAKGNILERFSAQQFPDLHSELNLSSLELGDSALYFCASSVSGGSNQETQYFGPGTRLLVL.

V usage is TRBV4-3 and J usage is TRBJ1-4; perhaps TRBD1 as D (5 bases). V gave up 1 base and J gave up 7 bases, with 13 bases separating them. CDR3 length: 15 residues. Germline V CDR1 and CDR2: LGHNA, YSLEER. The CDR3 nucleotides read TGCGCCAGCAGCCAAGTCGACGGGGCGGGTGAAAAACTGTTTTTT. It specifies CASSQVDGAGEKLFF.

This sequence joins TRBV3-1 and TRBJ2-7; possibly TRBD1 or TRBD2 for D (6 bases each). Germline V gene data show CDR1 as LGHDT and CDR2 as YNNKEL (reference sequence). The ends were cut back, 5 bases at V and 0 bases at J, with 14 bases in the middle. CDR3 length: 15 residues. CDR3 coding DNA: TGTGCCAGCAGCGGGGGGCCGTCGAGCTCCTACGAGCAGTACTTC. Its translation: CASSGGPSSSYEQYF.

This clonotype was counted only a few times. The rearrangement uses TRBV9 and TRBJ2-1, with 10 bases aligning to TRBD1. This CDR3 region has 16 residues. CDR1 and CDR2 from the germline V gene are SGDLS and YYNGEE. Germline trimming cut 7 bases from V and 8 bases from J; bases unmatched to any gene: 15. The DNA of the CDR3 is TGTGCCAGCGGAAGGTGGGGAGACAGGGGGCGCGATGAGCAGTTCTTC. Translating it yields CASGRWGDRGRDEQFF.

V and J are TRBV3-1 and TRBJ2-5, with D perhaps TRBD1 or TRBD2 (5 bases each). Near its end, the DNA agrees better with TRBJ2-7, so the J call may be wrong. The germline gives CDR1 LGHDT, CDR2 YNNKEL (reference sequence). The CDR3 has 17 amino acids. For the CDR3, the DNA is TGTGCCAGCAGCCACGATCCTCCGGGACGGACCGCCTACGAGCAGTACTTC. It specifies CASSHDPPGRTAYEQYF.

This chain links TRBV28 with TRBJ1-1; 7 bases fit TRBD1. CDR1 is MDHEN and CDR2 is SYDVKM in the germline V gene. This CDR3 has 13 residues. The trim removed 8 bases at V and 1 base at J, leaving 4 bases unmatched. The CDR3 sequence: CASGGQPNTEAFF. Here the CDR3 DNA reads TGTGCCAGCGGGGGACAGCCGAACACTGAAGCTTTCTTT.